The clone carrying this T cell receptor (beta chain) was seen a handful of times. Its cognate antigen is unknown. The conserved closing phenylalanine or tryptophan is absent in this CDR3, likely reflecting a read error. Study-level results: The larger-cohort validation was restricted to a single TCR beta V-J rearrangement rather than whole repertoires. Tumor Tregs overlapped most with tumor, then blood, naive CD4+ cells. Tumor memory CD4+ T cell TCR gene usage clustered with blood and lymph node memory CD4+ cells and lymph node naive CD4+ cells.

CDR3 length: 14 residues. Germline CDR1 reads MGHRA; CDR2 reads YSYEKL. Between the trimmed V and J ends, which lost 0 bases and 6 bases, there was a span of 9 bases. Tregs were sorted as CD4+CD25+CD127-/low cells. After constant-region reverse-primer amplification, full-length variable regions underwent semi-nested PCR with Nested Universal Primer A. TCRdb analysed the 5' RACE reads with MiXCR anew, one entry per CDR3 protein. The sample holds 35,000 to 55,000 distinct CDR3 sequences, approximately 23% seen once. The genes are TRBV4-1 and TRBJ2-1; D tentatively reads TRBD1 or TRBD2 (5 bases each). The receptor was derived from a female donor with breast cancer. The sequencing input was Tregs sorted from a lymph node. CDR3 amino acids: CASSQEGVSNEQFL. The CDR3 region has the DNA TGCGCCAGCAGCCAAGAGGGGGTCTCCAATGAGCAGTTCCTC.